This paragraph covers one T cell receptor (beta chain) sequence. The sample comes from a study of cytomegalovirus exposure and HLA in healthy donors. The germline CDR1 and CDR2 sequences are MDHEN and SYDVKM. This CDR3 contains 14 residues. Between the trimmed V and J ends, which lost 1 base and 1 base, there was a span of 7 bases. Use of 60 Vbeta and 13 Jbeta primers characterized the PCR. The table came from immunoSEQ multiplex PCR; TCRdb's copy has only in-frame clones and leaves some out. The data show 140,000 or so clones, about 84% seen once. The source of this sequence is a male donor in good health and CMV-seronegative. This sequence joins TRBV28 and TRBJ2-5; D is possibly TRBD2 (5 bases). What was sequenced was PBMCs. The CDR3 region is CASSLSSLQETQYF. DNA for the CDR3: TGTGCCAGCAGTTTATCTAGCCTCCAAGAGACCCAGTACTTC. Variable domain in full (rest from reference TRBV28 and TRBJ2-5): DVKVTQSSRYLVKRTGEKVFLECVQDMDHENMFWYRQDPGLGLRLIYFSYDVKMKEKGDIPEGYSVSREKKERFSLILESASTNQTSMYLCASSLSSLQETQYFGPGTRLLVL.